The sequence of this TCR beta chain was determined in a study of blood T cell repertoires in COVID-19. Study summary: Acute and convalescent COVID-19 specimens originated in the United States, Italy and Spain. The analysed material was cDNA or gDNA that came from T cells, B-cell-depleted T cells, or PBMCs.

Authors' data handling: Reference gene primers were amplified, and this amplification served to estimate nucleated cell counts. The data were produced by immunoSEQ multiplex PCR, yet TCRdb's version contains in-frame clones alone and is incomplete. The D gene and trimming were derived from the DNA, and the V and J assignments and clone size from that table. The sample shows over 55,000 clones, about 87% of them seen only once. Germline V gene data show CDR1 as SNHLY and CDR2 as FYNNEI. With V trimmed by 5 bases and J by 7 bases, 5 bases remained unmatched. The CDR3 is 14 residues long. The sequence was obtained from a man aged 45-60 years with active COVID-19. Source material: peripheral blood. The chain has TRBV2 and TRBJ1-6; 7 positions match TRBD1. The CDR3 bases are TGTGCCAGCAGTTCTCGGACAGGAAATTCACCCCTCCACTTT. Translation gives CASSSRTGNSPLHF.